A single sample is the source of the 23 T cell receptor beta chains below, sequenced in a study of blood T cell repertoires in COVID-19. Only in-frame clones appear in the TCRdb table, and some are missing; sequencing was by immunoSEQ multiplex PCR. The sample lists hundreds of thousands of clones; about 88% were seen once. The sequencing sample was made of peripheral blood. The receptors were sampled from a middle-aged woman who had recovered from COVID-19.

The V and J genes are TRBV6-2 or TRBV6-3 and TRBJ1-2; D gene ambiguous. Germline CDR1 reads MNHEY; CDR2 reads SVGEGT. V was cut by 4 bases and J by 1 base, with 13 bases left in between. The CDR3 has 15 residues. The CDR3 protein is CASSWMAALNYGYTF. CDR3 sequence (DNA): TGTGCCAGCAGTTGGATGGCGGCTCTTAACTATGGCTACACCTTC.

The genes are TRBV19 and TRBJ2-3; D is unclear. The ends were cut back, 6 bases at V and 3 bases at J, with 13 bases in the middle. The CDR3 is 14 amino acids. Per germline, CDR1 LNHDA and CDR2 SQIVND (reference sequence). In nucleotides, the CDR3 is TGTGCCAGTAGCCCCGTGTGGCAGACAGATACGCAGTATTTT. Protein: CASSPVWQTDTQYF.

This clone was found once. The CDR3 loop reads CSATGQGVSYF. The CDR3 region has the DNA TGCAGTGCAACGGGACAGGGTGTTTCGTACTTC. The chain links TRBV20-1 to TRBJ2-7, with 9 bases lining up with TRBD1. The CDR3 is made up of 11 amino acids. Trimming at V came to 6 bases and at J to 12 bases, leaving 9 bases not matched to a gene. The V gene's germline CDR1 is DFQATT and CDR2 SNEGSKA (reference sequence).

This clone was found once. V gene TRBV24-1 combines with J gene TRBJ2-3; 9 nucleotides line up with TRBD1. The CDR3 is 18 amino acids. After removal of 10 bases from V and 6 bases from J, the junction contained 22 bases not matched to a gene. Per the germline V gene, CDR1 is KGHDR and CDR2 is SFDVKD. DNA for the CDR3: TGTGCCACAAGTACCGGGACAGGGTTCTCGTACGGTTGGGATACGCAGTATTTT. Amino acids: CATSTGTGFSYGWDTQYF.

This clone showed up just once. The genes are TRBV5-1 and TRBJ1-3, with D possibly being TRBD1 (5 bases). This CDR3 contains 14 residues. V dropped 7 bases and J dropped 1 base, with 12 bases sitting between them. CDR1 is SGHRS, CDR2 YFSETQ, per germline. In nucleotides, the CDR3 is TGCGCCAGCCAAGACAGCTCATCTGGAAACACCATATATTTT. It encodes CASQDSSSGNTIYF. Using reference TRBV5-1 and TRBJ1-3 for the parts outside the CDR3, the full variable domain is KAGVTQTPRYLIKTRGQQVTLSCSPISGHRSVSWYQQTPGQGLQFLFEYFSETQRNKGNFPGRFSGRQFSNSRSEMNVSTLELGDSALYLCASQDSSSGNTIYFGEGSWLTVV.

This chain connects TRBV3-1 (or the pseudogene TRBV3-2) to TRBJ1-2; tentatively, D is TRBD1 (5 bases). Germline V gene sequence: CDR1 LGHDT, CDR2 YNNKEL (reference sequence). V was trimmed by 1 base and J by 8 bases, leaving 8 bases between them. This CDR3 spans 12 amino acids. CDR3 residues: CASSQARAGYTF. Here the CDR3 DNA reads TGTGCCAGCAGCCAAGCCAGGGCGGGCTACACCTTC.

V usage is TRBV9 and J usage is TRBJ1-5; D is unclear. V was pared by 0 bases and J by 2 bases, with 6 bases between. Germline CDR1 SGDLS, CDR2 YYNGEE. The CDR3 extends over 14 amino acids. CDR3 nucleotide sequence: TGTGCCAGCAGCGTAGGCCCGGGCAATCAGCCCCAGCATTTT. Protein: CASSVGPGNQPQHF.

The chain couples TRBV6-2 or TRBV6-3 to TRBJ2-7, with D perhaps matching TRBD1 (8 bases). This CDR3 spans 17 amino acids. Germline-derived CDR1 and CDR2 are MNHEY and SVGEGT. The ends were cut back, 5 bases at V and 0 bases at J, with 20 bases in the middle. CDR3 sequence: CASSQGASGEISYEQYF. CDR3 DNA: TGTGCCAGCAGTCAGGGGGCTAGCGGCGAGATCTCCTACGAGCAGTACTTC.

The chain links TRBV29-1 to TRBJ2-7; the D is unclear. Germline V gene sequence: CDR1 SQVTM, CDR2 ANQGSEA. The CDR3 totals 12 residues. The V gene lost 4 bases and the J gene lost 6 bases, with 13 bases spanning the gap. The CDR3 loop reads CSVGISGFEQYF. The CDR3 nucleotides are TGCAGCGTTGGTATCTCCGGGTTCGAGCAGTACTTC.

The chain links TRBV18 to TRBJ2-5; 13 nucleotides agree with TRBD2. The CDR3 runs 18 residues. V dropped 1 base and J dropped 4; count of bases not matched to a gene: 9. Looked up from germline, CDR1 is KGHSH and CDR2 is LQKENI. CDR3 sequence reads: CASSPLPRTSGSVETQYF. CDR3 bases: TGTGCCAGCTCACCACTCCCTCGGACTAGCGGGAGCGTAGAGACCCAGTACTTC.

The gene calls are TRBV19 and TRBJ1-2, with 9 bases fitting TRBD1. The CDR3 totals 17 residues. V lost 3 bases to trimming and J lost 4 bases; unmatched junction nucleotides: 12. CDR1 and CDR2 (germline): LNHDA, SQIVND (reference sequence). CDR3 sequence reads: CASSMRDRASRGYGYTF. The CDR3 nucleotides read TGTGCCAGTAGTATGAGGGACAGGGCGTCTCGGGGCTATGGCTACACCTTC.

The chain joins TRBV10-3 to TRBJ1-5; 7 bases are shared with TRBD1. The J segment lost 1 base and the V segment lost 3 bases, leaving 6 bases of the junction unmatched. The CDR3 length is 16 residues. Germline V gene lookup returns CDR1 ENHRY and CDR2 SYGVKD. CDR3 protein: CAISDSGGFSNQPQHF. CDR3 DNA: TGTGCCATCAGTGATTCAGGGGGGTTCAGCAATCAGCCCCAGCATTTT.

The chain has TRBV13 and TRBJ2-5; TRBD1 matches at 10 bases. The CDR3 has 15 amino acids. Germline CDR1 is PRHDT and CDR2 is FYEKMQ (reference sequence). The V gene end was trimmed by 7 bases and the J gene end by 2 bases; junction bases not matched to a gene: 7. The CDR3 loop reads CASTRQGAPQETQYF. Here the CDR3 DNA reads TGTGCCAGCACCAGACAGGGGGCCCCACAAGAGACCCAGTACTTC.

The rearrangement uses TRBV12-5 and TRBJ2-4; 8 bases are a match to TRBD2. Germline V gives CDR1 LGHNT, CDR2 FRNRAP. The CDR3 is made up of 13 amino acids. The V and J ends lost 6 bases and 6 bases, in that order; junction bases with no gene match: 4. CDR3 protein: CASGKSGGNIQYF. The CDR3 nucleotides are TGTGCTAGTGGCAAGAGCGGGGGAAACATTCAGTACTTC.

The V gene is TRBV15, the J gene TRBJ2-7; maybe TRBD2 (6 bases). Germline V gene sequence: CDR1 LNHNV, CDR2 YYDKDF (reference sequence). Trimming cost V 1 base and J 7 bases, with 8 bases left between them. The CDR3 is 12 amino acids. For the CDR3, the DNA is TGTGCCACCAGCAGAGGAGGGAGGGAGCAGTACTTC. It translates to CATSRGGREQYF. The full variable domain, with the rest looked up from reference TRBV15 and TRBJ2-7, is DAMVIQNPRYQVTQFGKPVTLSCSQTLNHNVMYWYQQKSSQAPKLLFHYYDKDFNNEADTPDNFQSRRPNTSFCFLDIRSPGLGDTAMYLCATSRGGREQYFGPGTRLTVT.

This chain connects TRBV6-6 to TRBJ1-2; D might be TRBD1 (5 bases). Trimming stripped 2 bases from V and 8 bases from J, with 18 bases between. CDR1 MNHNY and CDR2 SVGAGI come from the germline V gene (reference sequence). The CDR3 is made up of 15 amino acids. The CDR3 DNA reads as TGTGCCAGCAGTTACGCGGGGGAGAAACTATTAGGCTACACCTTC. Its translation: CASSYAGEKLLGYTF.

Here the CDR3 DNA reads TGTGCCAGCAGCTTAGGTGGACAGGGGCGCTACGAGCAGTACTTC. It encodes CASSLGGQGRYEQYF. The gene calls are TRBV11-1 and TRBJ2-7; the match to TRBD1 covers 9 bases. The junction had 4 bases not matched to a gene; V was cut back by 1 base and J by 3 bases. Germline V gene lookup returns CDR1 SGHAT and CDR2 FQDESV (reference sequence). The CDR3 consists of 15 residues.

The rearrangement uses TRBV11-3 and TRBJ2-1; 11 bases align to TRBD2. J lost 7 bases, V lost 4 bases, and 6 bases had no gene match. The germline CDR1 and CDR2 sequences are SGHNT and YENEEA. This CDR3 is built from 15 residues. CDR3 in DNA: TGTGCCAGCAGCTCCGAGACTAGCGGGGCTAATGAGCAGTTCTTC. It translates to CASSSETSGANEQFF.

V is TRBV6-5 and J is TRBJ2-1, with 9 bases lining up with TRBD2. The CDR3 is 14 amino acids. J was trimmed by 4 bases and V by 6 bases; bases with no gene match: 4. The germline V gene has CDR1 MNHEY and CDR2 SVGAGI. The CDR3: CASRLTSGYNEQFF. For the CDR3, the DNA is TGTGCCAGCAGGTTGACTAGCGGATACAATGAGCAGTTCTTC.

Remarks on this clone: Other DNA sequences in this sample translate to the same CDR3. V and J are TRBV9 and TRBJ2-7; TRBD1 agrees at 11 bases. This CDR3 has 14 amino acids. V gave up 3 bases and J gave up 3 bases; unmatched junction bases: 2. CDR1 and CDR2 from the germline V gene are SGDLS and YYNGEE. The CDR3: CASSGGTGGYEQYF. The CDR3 DNA reads as TGTGCCAGCAGCGGGGGGACAGGGGGCTACGAGCAGTACTTC.

The chain carries TRBV28 and TRBJ2-4; 8 bases align to TRBD1. The CDR3 contains 14 residues. CDR1 is MDHEN, CDR2 SYDVKM, per germline. With 8 bases clipped from V and 1 base from J, the junction kept 4 bases outside the gene matches. DNA for the CDR3: TGTGCCAGCGGACAGGGTATCGCCAAAAACATTCAGTACTTC. Encoded protein: CASGQGIAKNIQYF. Full variable domain (remainder filled in from reference TRBV28 and TRBJ2-4): DVKVTQSSRYLVKRTGEKVFLECVQDMDHENMFWYRQDPGLGLRLIYFSYDVKMKEKGDIPEGYSVSREKKERFSLILESASTNQTSMYLCASGQGIAKNIQYFGAGTRLSVL.

V and J are TRBV2 and TRBJ2-6; no clear D. The CDR3 runs 18 residues. Germline CDR1 and CDR2: SNHLY and FYNNEI. The V end lost 3 bases, the J end lost 0 bases, and 15 bases lay between the germline ends. The CDR3 here is CASSEFQARYSGANVLTF. CDR3 nucleotide sequence: TGTGCCAGCAGTGAGTTTCAGGCCCGCTACTCTGGGGCCAACGTCCTGACTTTC.

This clone has only one observation. The J gene is TRBJ1-2, the V gene TRBV6-4; a possible D gene is TRBD1 (6 bases). Germline values: CDR1 MRHNA, CDR2 SNTAGT. The CDR3 is made up of 16 amino acids. The V end lost 5 bases, the J end lost 4 bases, and 20 bases lay between the germline ends. CDR3 coding DNA: TGTGCCAGCAGTCCAGAACCCAGGGGATCTGGCTATGGCTACACCTTC. Translated, it gives CASSPEPRGSGYGYTF.